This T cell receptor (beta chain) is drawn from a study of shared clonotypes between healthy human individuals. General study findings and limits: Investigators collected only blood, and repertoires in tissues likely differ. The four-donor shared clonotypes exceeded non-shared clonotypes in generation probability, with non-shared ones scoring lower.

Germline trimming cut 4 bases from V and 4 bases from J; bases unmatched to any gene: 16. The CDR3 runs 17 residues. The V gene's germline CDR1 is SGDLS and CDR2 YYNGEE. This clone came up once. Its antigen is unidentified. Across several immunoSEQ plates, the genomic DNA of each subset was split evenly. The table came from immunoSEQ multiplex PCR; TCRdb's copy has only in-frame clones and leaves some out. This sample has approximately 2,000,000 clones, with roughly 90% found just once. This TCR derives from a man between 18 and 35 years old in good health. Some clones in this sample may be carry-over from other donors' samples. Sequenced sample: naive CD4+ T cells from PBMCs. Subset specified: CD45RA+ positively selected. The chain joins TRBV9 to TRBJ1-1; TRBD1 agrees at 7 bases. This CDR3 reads CASSLTAGTDSSTEAFF. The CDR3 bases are TGTGCCAGCAGCCTCACGGCCGGGACAGATAGCAGCACTGAAGCTTTCTTT.